A single sample gave rise to the 10 T cell receptor beta chains below, sequenced in a study of T cell changes during pregnancy in multiple sclerosis. Here immunoSEQ multiplex PCR was the method, and the copy in TCRdb shows in-frame clones only, minus some. The sample holds fewer than 70,000 clones, roughly 90% seen once. Sequenced material: peripheral blood, taken in the second trimester of pregnancy. These receptors came from a female donor with multiple sclerosis, enrolled in a pregnancy study.

This clone occurred a few times. The chain is built from TRBV29-1 and TRBJ1-4; D remains ambiguous. V gave up 7 bases and J gave up 7 bases, with 16 bases separating them. The CDR3 consists of 13 residues. CDR1 and CDR2 (germline): SQVTM, ANQGSEA. The DNA for the CDR3 is TGCAGCGCTCGGGAGGTCGGAGGTGAAAAACTGTTTTTT. Its protein is CSAREVGGEKLFF.

V is TRBV5-6 and J is TRBJ1-5; D might be TRBD1 (5 bases). The CDR3 is 14 residues long. Trimming cost V 2 bases and J 5 bases, with 11 bases left between them. Germline CDR1 SGHDT, CDR2 YYEEEE. CDR3 in DNA: TGTGCCAGCAGCTTCACGGGGGGGGATCAGCCCCAGCATTTT. This translates into CASSFTGGDQPQHF.

This chain uses TRBV9 with TRBJ2-3, with D maybe TRBD2 (7 bases). Trimming shortened V by 1 base and J by 3 bases, and 12 bases separated the two germline ends. Germline V gene data show CDR1 as SGDLS and CDR2 as YYNGEE. CDR3 length: 15 amino acids. The CDR3: CASSVSGGRTDTQYF. CDR3 DNA: TGTGCCAGCAGCGTATCGGGGGGCCGAACAGATACGCAGTATTTT.

This clone was seen a single time. The chain is built from TRBV5-1 and TRBJ2-7; TRBD2 aligns across 8 bases. V trimming: 5 bases; J trimming: 4 bases; junction bases outside the gene matches: 5. CDR1 SGHRS and CDR2 YFSETQ come from the germline V gene. The CDR3 is made up of 13 amino acids. CDR3 DNA: TGCGCCAGCAGGTGGACTAGCAATTACGAGCAGTACTTC. Its translation: CASRWTSNYEQYF.

This clone was counted between two and nine times. Other DNA variants within this sample encode the same CDR3. In DNA, the CDR3 is TGCGCCAGCAGCCCAGGACAGGGGGCAACAGATACGCAGTATTTT. It yields the protein CASSPGQGATDTQYF. The chain joins TRBV5-1 to TRBJ2-3; 11 bases agree with TRBD1. This CDR3 is built from 15 residues. The germline V gene has CDR1 SGHRS and CDR2 YFSETQ. J gave up 3 bases and V 4 bases, and 4 bases lay outside the gene matches.

The chain employs TRBV10-1 and TRBJ1-4; D remains unclear. Trimming cost V 6 bases and J 7 bases, with 15 bases left between them. Germline lookup yields CDR1 WNHNN and CDR2 SYGVQD (reference sequence). This CDR3 comprises 14 residues. In nucleotides, the CDR3 is TGCGCCAGCAGCGCGACATCCCTTGGTGAAAAACTGTTTTTT. Residues: CASSATSLGEKLFF.

This rearrangement joins TRBV28 to TRBJ2-2, with 9 nucleotides matching TRBD1. The V gene end was trimmed by 6 bases and the J gene end by 4 bases; junction bases not matched to a gene: 12. The CDR3 has 17 amino acids. CDR1 is MDHEN, CDR2 SYDVKM, per germline. The CDR3 DNA reads as TGTGCCAGCAGCCGCCCTGAGGACAGGGGCCCCACCGGGGAGCTGTTTTTT. Protein product: CASSRPEDRGPTGELFF.

The rearrangement links TRBV19 to TRBJ2-2; D is uncertain. The V gene lost 6 bases and the J gene lost 2 bases, with 7 bases spanning the gap. Germline loops: CDR1 LNHDA, CDR2 SQIVND (reference sequence). The CDR3 spans 13 residues. As DNA, the CDR3 is TGTGCCAGTAGACAAATAAACACCGGGGAGCTGTTTTTT. This translates into CASRQINTGELFF.

The chain links TRBV5-1 to TRBJ2-5, with D perhaps TRBD2 (5 bases). V lost 3 bases, J lost 5 bases, and 29 bases lay in between. Germline lookup yields CDR1 SGHRS and CDR2 YFSETQ. This CDR3 is 19 amino acids long. This CDR3 reads CASSSLVGLPEAGEETQYF. The CDR3 DNA is TGCGCCAGCAGCTCCCTGGTTGGACTCCCCGAAGCCGGCGAGGAGACCCAGTACTTC.

The chain recombines TRBV10-1 with TRBJ2-1, with 7 positions matching TRBD2. The CDR3 runs 14 residues. CDR1 is WNHNN, CDR2 SYGVQD, per germline (reference sequence). V lost 0 bases, J lost 12 bases, and 8 bases stayed unmatched. CDR3 amino acids: CASSESRLAVVQFF. The CDR3 region has the DNA TGCGCCAGCAGTGAGTCAAGGCTAGCGGTAGTGCAGTTCTTC.